This T cell receptor (beta chain) was identified during a study of blood T cell repertoires in COVID-19. Here immunoSEQ multiplex PCR was the method, and the copy in TCRdb shows in-frame clones only, minus some. The data show approximately 54,000 clones, approximately 80% seen once. This CDR3 region has 14 residues. Trimming took 6 bases from V and 4 from J, leaving 15 bases between them. Per germline, CDR1 MDHEN and CDR2 SYDVKM. The chain is built from TRBV28 and TRBJ1-2; tentatively, D is TRBD1 (6 bases). The sequenced material came from peripheral blood. The TCR was taken from an older woman with acute or convalescent COVID-19. The CDR3 protein is CASSLFAGVYGYTF. The DNA for the CDR3 is TGTGCCAGCAGCCTTTTCGCAGGGGTCTATGGCTACACCTTC.